The next 32 T cell receptor beta chains were all read from a single sample in a study of cytomegalovirus exposure and HLA in healthy donors. The PCR was carried out with 60 Vbeta primers and 13 Jbeta primers. Sequencing was performed with immunoSEQ multiplex PCR; in TCRdb, only in-frame clones are kept and a portion is missing. The sample has about 130,000 clones; about four fifths are singletons. Sequenced sample: PBMCs. The receptors stem from a man younger than 40 in good health and CMV-seronegative.

The CDR3, as DNA: TGTGCCAGCATGGGCAGTATCTCTGGAAACACCATATATTTT. As protein: CASMGSISGNTIYF. This chain joins TRBV6-6 and TRBJ1-3; D is unresolved. Germline lookup yields CDR1 MNHNY and CDR2 SVGAGI (reference sequence). Trimming left V 7 bases short and J 0 bases short, with 10 bases between. The CDR3 is 14 residues long.

V and J are TRBV28 and TRBJ1-1; 8 positions match TRBD1. This CDR3 has 14 amino acids. The ends lost 5 bases at V and 3 bases at J; junction bases unmatched: 5. Germline V gene data show CDR1 as MDHEN and CDR2 as SYDVKM. The CDR3 is CASSPGQGYTEAFF. CDR3 nucleotides: TGTGCCAGCAGTCCCGGACAGGGATACACTGAAGCTTTCTTT.

This rearrangement joins TRBV4-1 to TRBJ2-3; D is unresolved. Germline V gene sequence: CDR1 MGHRA, CDR2 YSYEKL. Trimming stripped 0 bases from V and 1 base from J, with 5 bases between. This CDR3 is built from 14 residues. This CDR3 reads CASSQDPGTDTQYF. CDR3 coding DNA: TGCGCCAGCAGCCAAGATCCTGGCACAGATACGCAGTATTTT.

This sequence joins TRBV27 and TRBJ1-6; 8 nucleotides agree with TRBD1. The germline V gene has CDR1 MNHEY and CDR2 SMNVEV (reference sequence). The trim removed 8 bases at V and 6 bases at J, leaving 3 bases unmatched. This CDR3 is built from 13 residues. For the CDR3, the DNA is TGTGCCAGCGTCGGACAGGGTAATTCACCCCTCCACTTT. It translates to CASVGQGNSPLHF.

The rearrangement joins TRBV5-1 to TRBJ1-2; 9 positions agree with TRBD1. The V segment lost 3 bases and the J segment 6 bases; nucleotides outside the gene matches: 9. The CDR3 covers 15 residues. The germline V gene encodes CDR1 SGHRS and CDR2 YFSETQ. The CDR3 sequence: CASSSRRQGGDGYTF. CDR3 coding DNA: TGCGCCAGCAGCTCCCGAAGACAGGGGGGCGATGGCTACACCTTC.

The V and J genes are TRBV5-4 and TRBJ2-2; the D gene is possibly TRBD1 (7 bases). This CDR3 is 17 amino acids long. V was clipped by 1 base and J by 5 bases, with 18 bases between them. The germline V gene has CDR1 SGHNT and CDR2 YYREEE (reference sequence). CDR3 amino acids: CASSLTGTDRETGELFF. CDR3 DNA sequence: TGTGCCAGCAGCTTGACAGGGACAGACCGGGAGACCGGGGAGCTGTTTTTT.

This clone was detected a few times. The chain carries TRBV21-1 and TRBJ1-2; whether TRBD1, the table's D call, matches the DNA was not checked. TRBV21-1 is given as a pseudogene. The CDR3 extends over 14 amino acids. The CDR3 protein is CASSKGQASRGYTF. The CDR3 nucleotides read TGTGCCAGCAGCAAAGGACAGGCTTCAAGAGGCTACACCTTC.

The rearrangement links TRBV29-1 to TRBJ2-5; no firm D call. CDR1 is SQVTM and CDR2 is ANQGSEA in the germline V gene. The CDR3 length is 15 residues. Trimming cost V 4 bases and J 1 base, with 16 bases left between them. DNA for the CDR3: TGCAGCGTTGCTCCCCACTGGCGGCCCCAAGAGACCCAGTACTTC. Protein: CSVAPHWRPQETQYF.

This clone has just a few counts. Here the CDR3 DNA reads TGTGCCAGCAGATCGATCGAGGGGGCTGGCTATGGCTACACCTTC. Translating gives CASRSIEGAGYGYTF. This chain uses TRBV6-5 with TRBJ1-2, with 7 bases fitting TRBD1. The ends lost 6 bases at V and 4 bases at J; junction bases unmatched: 11. This CDR3 comprises 15 residues. Germline loops: CDR1 MNHEY, CDR2 SVGAGI.

The chain has TRBV6-5 and TRBJ1-6; no clear D. This CDR3 contains 16 residues. The V end lost 3 bases, the J end lost 7 bases, and 16 bases lay between the germline ends. Looked up from germline, CDR1 is MNHEY and CDR2 is SVGAGI. CDR3 protein: CASSYSRARRNSPLHF. The CDR3 nucleotides are TGTGCCAGCAGTTATAGCCGTGCTCGGCGGAATTCACCCCTCCACTTT.

V gene TRBV7-9 combines with J gene TRBJ1-1; D may be TRBD1 (5 bases). V lost 5 bases and J 1 base, leaving 14 bases between the germline ends. Germline CDR1 is SEHNR and CDR2 is FQNEAQ (reference sequence). The CDR3 runs to 15 residues. The CDR3 sequence: CASSAGDRRNTEAFF. The CDR3 DNA sequence: TGTGCCAGCAGCGCGGGGGACCGGAGGAACACTGAAGCTTTCTTT.

The gene calls are TRBV5-1 and TRBJ2-1, with a possible D match to TRBD2 (5 bases). The CDR3 loop spans 15 amino acids. Looked up from germline, CDR1 is SGHRS and CDR2 is YFSETQ. V dropped 5 bases and J dropped 0 bases, with 12 bases sitting between them. The CDR3 DNA follows: TGCGCCAGCAGGGATGCGGACTTCTCCTACAATGAGCAGTTCTTC. Encoded protein: CASRDADFSYNEQFF.

The genes are TRBV5-4 and TRBJ2-3, with D possibly TRBD2 on 7 matching bases. The CDR3 contains 15 residues. Trimming took off 1 base at V and 6 bases at J, with 15 bases between the two ends. The germline CDR1 and CDR2 sequences are SGHNT and YYREEE (reference sequence). CDR3 loop: CASSLYGGRADTQYF. CDR3 DNA: TGTGCCAGCAGCTTGTACGGGGGGCGGGCGGATACGCAGTATTTT.

V and J are TRBV15 and TRBJ2-5; a weak D match, TRBD1 (7 bases). This CDR3 region has 15 residues. Germline-derived CDR1 and CDR2 are LNHNV and YYDKDF (reference sequence). V lost 0 bases and J 5 bases, leaving 13 bases between the germline ends. The CDR3 here is CATSRDPGGSETQYF. The CDR3 region has the DNA TGTGCCACCAGCAGAGATCCAGGGGGGTCGGAGACCCAGTACTTC.

J is TRBJ1-4 and V is TRBV6-1; tentatively, D is TRBD1 (5 bases). Germline assignment: CDR1 MNHNS and CDR2 SASEGT. The CDR3 spans 13 residues. Trimming removed 6 bases from V and 2 bases from J, with 7 bases in between. The CDR3: CASRWGTNEKLFF. CDR3 DNA: TGTGCCAGCAGATGGGGCACTAATGAAAAACTGTTTTTT.

This clone was recorded once. The chain employs TRBV4-3 and TRBJ1-3, with 7 positions matching TRBD1. J was trimmed by 4 bases and V by 3 bases; bases with no gene match: 9. Germline V CDR1 and CDR2: LGHNA, YSLEER. CDR3 length: 16 residues. This CDR3 reads CASSQRRRGRGNTIYF. The CDR3 DNA is TGCGCCAGCAGCCAGAGGCGTAGGGGGCGGGGAAACACCATATATTTT.

The rearrangement joins TRBV4-2 to TRBJ2-7, with TRBD1 identical over 7 bases. CDR3 size: 16 residues. Germline CDR1 reads LGHNA; CDR2 reads YNFKEQ. The V segment lost 2 bases and the J segment 0 bases; nucleotides outside the gene matches: 7. The CDR3 loop is CASSQREGQFSYEQYF. The CDR3, as DNA: TGTGCCAGCAGCCAACGCGAGGGACAGTTCTCCTACGAGCAGTACTTC.

The chain combines TRBV19 with TRBJ2-5; 7 nucleotides line up with TRBD2. Germline loops: CDR1 LNHDA, CDR2 SQIVND (reference sequence). CDR3 size: 16 residues. The V segment lost 1 base and the J segment 2 bases; nucleotides outside the gene matches: 7. The CDR3 region is CASSIVGGEWQETQYF. DNA for the CDR3: TGTGCCAGTAGTATAGTGGGGGGGGAGTGGCAAGAGACCCAGTACTTC.

The chain combines TRBV15 with TRBJ2-3, with D maybe TRBD2 (5 bases). Trimming shortened V by 1 base and J by 6 bases, and 14 bases separated the two germline ends. The germline V gene has CDR1 LNHNV and CDR2 YYDKDF (reference sequence). The CDR3 spans 15 residues. The CDR3 DNA reads TGTGCCACCAGCAGAGGAGGGATGGGCTGGGATACGCAGTATTTT. This translates into CATSRGGMGWDTQYF.

The chain uses TRBV5-1 and TRBJ2-3; a possible D gene is TRBD1 (8 bases). This CDR3 is built from 15 residues. V lost 2 bases and J lost 3, with 13 bases in between. Germline-derived CDR1 and CDR2 are SGHRS and YFSETQ. The CDR3 here is CASSFGQGGTDTQYF. CDR3 DNA sequence: TGCGCCAGCAGCTTCGGACAGGGAGGGACAGATACGCAGTATTTT.

The gene calls are TRBV7-8 and TRBJ1-1; 7 nucleotides line up with TRBD1. Germline values: CDR1 SGHVS, CDR2 FQNEAQ. Losses at the gene ends were 1 base for V and 2 bases for J; bases not matched to a gene: 7. The CDR3 covers 16 residues. The CDR3 bases are TGTGCCAGCAGCTTAGGACTGGGACAGATAAACACTGAAGCTTTCTTT. It encodes CASSLGLGQINTEAFF. Full variable domain (missing parts from reference TRBV7-8 and TRBJ1-1): GAGVSQSPRYKVAKRGQDVALRCDPISGHVSLFWYQQALGQGPEFLTYFQNEAQLDKSGLPSDRFFAERPEGSVSTLKIQRTQQEDSAVYLCASSLGLGQINTEAFFGQGTRLTVV.

J is TRBJ1-1 and V is TRBV11-2; 7 bases fit TRBD1. The CDR3 has 15 residues. Germline CDR1 and CDR2: SGHAT and FQNNGV. V dropped 3 bases and J dropped 8; count of bases not matched to a gene: 12. The CDR3 spells CASSLGQSQHLEAFF. The CDR3 bases are TGTGCCAGCAGCTTGGGACAGAGCCAACACTTAGAAGCTTTCTTT. Drawing the rest from reference TRBV11-2 and TRBJ1-1, the complete variable domain is EAGVAQSPRYKIIEKRQSVAFWCNPISGHATLYWYQQILGQGPKLLIQFQNNGVVDDSQLPKDRFSAERLKGVDSTLKIQPAKLEDSAVYLCASSLGQSQHLEAFFGQGTRLTVV.

This chain connects TRBV28 to TRBJ2-3, with 13 bases identical to TRBD2. Unmatched junction bases numbered 7, after V lost 5 bases and J lost 2 bases. The CDR3 totals 17 residues. Germline V lookup: CDR1 MDHEN, CDR2 SYDVKM. For the CDR3, the DNA is TGTGCCAGCAGTGCAGCGGGACTAGCGGGAATCACAGATACGCAGTATTTT. The encoded protein is CASSAAGLAGITDTQYF.

The chain employs TRBV27 and TRBJ2-7; 7 nucleotides match TRBD2. This CDR3 contains 17 residues. The junction had 13 bases not matched to a gene; V was cut back by 5 bases and J by 0 bases. Germline CDR1 MNHEY, CDR2 SMNVEV (reference sequence). The CDR3 here is CASSPNVAGGSSYEQYF. CDR3 coding DNA: TGTGCCAGCAGTCCTAATGTCGCTGGCGGGAGCTCCTACGAGCAGTACTTC.

The V call is TRBV5-6, the J call TRBJ2-7, with D uncertain. Between the trimmed V and J ends, which lost 2 bases and 0 bases, there was a span of 6 bases. CDR1 and CDR2 from the germline V gene are SGHDT and YYEEEE. The CDR3 is made up of 13 amino acids. This CDR3 reads CASSFDNSYEQYF. The CDR3 DNA sequence: TGTGCCAGCAGCTTCGACAACTCCTACGAGCAGTACTTC.

The gene calls are TRBV7-9 and TRBJ2-7, with a weak D call TRBD2 (6 bases). CDR1 is SEHNR, CDR2 FQNEAQ, per germline (reference sequence). The V and J ends lost 4 bases and 3 bases respectively, with 16 bases between them. The length of the CDR3 is 15 residues. The CDR3 is CASSSPETTSYEQYF. DNA of the CDR3: TGTGCCAGCAGCTCGCCAGAAACGACTAGCTACGAGCAGTACTTC.

The V call is TRBV7-9, the J call TRBJ2-7, with 9 nucleotides matching TRBD2. This CDR3 region has 14 residues. CDR1 is SEHNR and CDR2 is FQNEAQ in the germline V gene (reference sequence). Losses at the gene ends were 3 bases for V and 6 bases for J; bases not matched to a gene: 6. The CDR3 is CASSFSGREGEQYF. In DNA, the CDR3 is TGTGCCAGCAGCTTTAGCGGGAGAGAGGGCGAGCAGTACTTC.

The chain is built from TRBV4-3 and TRBJ2-1; D may be TRBD1 (6 bases). Germline assignment: CDR1 LGHNA and CDR2 YSLEER. V dropped 1 base and J dropped 4 bases, with 11 bases sitting between them. CDR3 length: 15 amino acids. The CDR3: CASSQAQQGYNEQFF. The CDR3, as DNA: TGCGCCAGCAGCCAAGCCCAGCAGGGGTACAATGAGCAGTTCTTC.

This chain connects TRBV9 to TRBJ2-3, with 8 nucleotides matching TRBD2. The length of the CDR3 is 16 residues. With V trimmed by 1 base and J by 5 bases, 9 bases remained unmatched. CDR1 and CDR2 from the germline V gene are SGDLS and YYNGEE. The CDR3 DNA reads as TGTGCCAGCAGCGTATTCGGGGGGGTCCCGGGAGATACGCAGTATTTT. Its protein product is CASSVFGGVPGDTQYF.

This clone was seen only once. The V call is TRBV5-4, the J call TRBJ2-3, with TRBD1 matching 9 bases. The CDR3 contains 11 residues. The germline gives CDR1 SGHNT, CDR2 YYREEE (reference sequence). The J segment lost 15 bases and the V segment lost 4 bases, leaving 6 bases of the junction unmatched. The DNA of the CDR3 is TGTGCCAGCAGCATCCGGGACAGGGTCTATTTT. This codes for CASSIRDRVYF.

The genes are TRBV2 and TRBJ2-3, with D perhaps matching TRBD1 (6 bases). The CDR3 is 15 amino acids. Germline loops: CDR1 SNHLY, CDR2 FYNNEI. Trimming pared 6 bases from V and 5 bases from J, leaving 18 bases between. The CDR3 reads CASSGTGKVIDTQYF. For the CDR3, the DNA is TGTGCCAGCAGCGGAACAGGGAAGGTTATAGATACGCAGTATTTT.

The V and J genes are TRBV5-1 and TRBJ2-5; D might be TRBD2 (7 bases). This CDR3 is 13 amino acids long. V lost 4 bases to trimming and J lost 4 bases, with 11 bases between them. Germline CDR1 and CDR2: SGHRS and YFSETQ. Written as DNA, the CDR3 is TGCGCCAGCAGCGAAGGGGGGGGAGAGACCCAGTACTTC. Its translation is CASSEGGGETQYF.